This entry features one TCR beta chain sequence. First-strand cDNA relied on TRAV- and TRBV-specific primers spanning alpha and beta chains. The authors amplified TCRs for 20 to 25 PCR cycles with a constant-region primer and a V-primer adapter. MiXCR was run by TCRdb on the reads, yielding one entry per CDR3 protein. The table shows more than 30,000 distinct CDR3 sequences, with about half occurring only once. The record originates from a study of low-dose radiotherapy and immunotherapy resistance in tumors. Time point given: after trial treatment. Treatment meaning: LDRT plus nivolumab, ipilimumab, low-dose cyclophosphamide and aspirin (RACIN trial). This clonotype was sampled from a male donor with gallbladder cancer. Here the sequenced sample was PBMCs, taken after low-dose radiotherapy plus immunotherapy.

The CDR3 spells CSVGHSMGAYEQYF. CDR3 nucleotides: TGCAGCGTTGGCCACTCAATGGGGGCCTACGAGCAGTACTTC. The chain joins TRBV29-1 to TRBJ2-7; either TRBD1 or TRBD2 may supply D (5 bases each). Germline CDR1 and CDR2: SQVTM and ANQGSEA. Trimming stripped 4 bases from V and 2 bases from J, with 15 bases between. The CDR3 has 14 residues.